Below are 18 T cell receptor beta chains sequenced from a single sample in a study of technical replicates of blood from a handful of donors. Method: immunoSEQ multiplex PCR; TCRdb's copy keeps in-frame clones and lacks some. The sample carries under 110,000 clones, roughly 95% recorded once. The specimen sequenced was T cells isolated from PBMCs. The origin of the receptors is a human donor in good health.

In this sample, this clone turned up once. The chain has TRBV7-9 and TRBJ2-7; a weak D match, TRBD1 (7 bases). V was cut by 4 bases and J by 3 bases, with 19 bases left in between. The germline V gene has CDR1 SEHNR and CDR2 FQNEAQ (reference sequence). CDR3 size: 16 residues. For the CDR3, the DNA is TGTGCCAGCAGCTCCCGGGCCCAGGGGGGAGGCTACGAGCAGTACTTC. It specifies CASSSRAQGGGYEQYF.

V is TRBV5-7 and J is TRBJ1-2; 7 bases are shared with TRBD1. Being an ORF, TRBV5-7 has a function that is uncertain. The CDR3 is made up of 16 amino acids. Losses at the gene ends were 3 bases for V and 0 bases for J; bases not matched to a gene: 8. The CDR3, as DNA: TGTGCCAGCAGCTGCAACAGGGGCGAGGCTAACTATGGCTACACCTTC. Its protein is CASSCNRGEANYGYTF.

This clone has just one count. This chain links TRBV2 with TRBJ2-1, with 10 bases identical to TRBD2. CDR1 and CDR2 from the germline V gene are SNHLY and FYNNEI. The CDR3 spans 14 residues. V dropped 7 bases and J dropped 7; count of bases not matched to a gene: 7. The CDR3 reads CASIPSGRSNEQFF. Here the CDR3 DNA reads TGTGCCAGCATACCTAGCGGGAGATCTAATGAGCAGTTCTTC.

V is TRBV6-5 and J is TRBJ2-7; 10 bases agree with TRBD2. Germline-derived CDR1 and CDR2 are MNHEY and SVGAGI. The ends lost 4 bases at V and 5 bases at J; junction bases unmatched: 8. The CDR3 spans 15 residues. The CDR3 here is CASSSSGGWDDEQYF. The CDR3 nucleotides read TGTGCCAGCAGTTCTAGCGGGGGTTGGGACGACGAGCAGTACTTC.

The count of this clone is one. This sequence joins TRBV6-6 and TRBJ1-4; D is possibly TRBD1 (6 bases). The germline V and J ends were trimmed by 6 bases and 16 bases, with 18 bases remaining between them. The CDR3 spans 12 residues. The V gene's germline CDR1 is MNHNY and CDR2 SVGAGI (reference sequence). DNA of the CDR3: TGTGCCAGCAGCCCGGACAGACTTTTTCGGTTTTTT. Protein product: CASSPDRLFRFF.

The chain employs TRBV6-1 and TRBJ1-4; tentative D call: TRBD1 (5 bases). V was trimmed by 2 bases and J by 4 bases, leaving 14 bases between them. This CDR3 region has 16 residues. Germline V lookup: CDR1 MNHNS, CDR2 SASEGT. The CDR3 reads CASSEKTWGSNEKLFF. CDR3 nucleotides: TGTGCCAGCAGTGAAAAGACGTGGGGCAGTAATGAAAAACTGTTTTTT.

V gene TRBV4-1 combines with J gene TRBJ2-5, with a weak D call TRBD2 (6 bases). The V end lost 0 bases, the J end lost 1 base, and 9 bases lay between the germline ends. CDR3 length: 15 amino acids. From germline, CDR1 is MGHRA and CDR2 YSYEKL. CDR3 loop: CASSQDRGFQETQYF. The CDR3 nucleotides are TGCGCCAGCAGCCAAGACCGGGGGTTCCAAGAGACCCAGTACTTC.

V and J are TRBV6-1 and TRBJ2-5, with no clear D. The V end lost 5 bases, the J end lost 5 bases, and 6 bases lay between the germline ends. CDR1 and CDR2 from the germline V gene are MNHNS and SASEGT. CDR3 length: 11 amino acids. The CDR3 nucleotides read TGTGCCAGCAGTCTAAAGGAGACCCAGTACTTC. Its translation is CASSLKETQYF.

The V and J genes are TRBV4-1 and TRBJ1-1; D is possibly TRBD1 (6 bases). This CDR3 contains 15 residues. V was cut by 5 bases and J by 0 bases, with 13 bases left in between. Germline-derived CDR1 and CDR2 are MGHRA and YSYEKL. CDR3: CASSYRDTLNTEAFF. CDR3 DNA sequence: TGCGCCAGCAGCTACAGGGACACTTTGAACACTGAAGCTTTCTTT.

This clone has just one count. CDR3 sequence (DNA): TGCGCCAGCAGCCAAACAAGGGGGGAGACCCAGTACTTC. This codes for CASSQTRGETQYF. The V call is TRBV4-1, the J call TRBJ2-5; D possibly corresponds to TRBD1 (6 bases). V was shortened by 2 bases and J by 5 bases, with 9 bases between the two germline ends. The CDR3 sequence is 13 residues long. CDR1 is MGHRA, CDR2 YSYEKL, per germline.

V gene TRBV2 combines with J gene TRBJ2-1; D is unresolved. The germline CDR1 and CDR2 sequences are SNHLY and FYNNEI. Trimming pared 2 bases from V and 5 bases from J, leaving 10 bases between. The CDR3 consists of 14 residues. This CDR3 is CASSELVLDNEQFF. For the CDR3, the DNA is TGTGCCAGCAGTGAATTGGTTCTAGACAATGAGCAGTTCTTC. The whole variable domain, remainder taken from reference TRBV2 and TRBJ2-1, is EPEVTQTPSHQVTQMGQEVILRCVPISNHLYFYWYRQILGQKVEFLVSFYNNEISEKSEIFDDQFSVERPDGSNFTLKIRSTKLEDSAMYFCASSELVLDNEQFFGPGTRLTVL.

This rearrangement joins TRBV7-9 to TRBJ2-7; maybe TRBD1 (7 bases). The CDR3 covers 14 residues. The V end lost 6 bases, the J end lost 3 bases, and 15 bases lay between the germline ends. CDR1 and CDR2 from the germline V gene are SEHNR and FQNEAQ (reference sequence). This CDR3 reads CASSRGTARYEQYF. CDR3 coding DNA: TGTGCCAGCAGTCGGGGGACAGCTCGCTACGAGCAGTACTTC.

This sequence joins TRBV7-2 and TRBJ2-5; 8 bases are shared with TRBD1. The CDR3 consists of 14 residues. Germline values: CDR1 SGHTA, CDR2 FQGNSA. V shed 5 bases, J shed 5 bases, and the junction held 7 bases outside the gene matches. The CDR3 bases are TGTGCCAGCAGCCTCCAGGGGGCTGGGGAGACCCAGTACTTC. Translated, it gives CASSLQGAGETQYF.

The gene calls are TRBV4-1 and TRBJ2-7; D gene ambiguous. The CDR3 has 15 residues. The ends were cut back, 5 bases at V and 4 bases at J, with 18 bases in the middle. Germline CDR1 MGHRA, CDR2 YSYEKL. This CDR3 reads CASSSTPGFGYEQYF. The CDR3 coding sequence is TGCGCCAGCAGCTCCACTCCGGGTTTTGGGTACGAGCAGTACTTC.

The count of this clone is one. The gene calls are TRBV27 and TRBJ2-1, with 7 bases aligning to TRBD2. Germline loops: CDR1 MNHEY, CDR2 SMNVEV (reference sequence). Trimming cost V 2 bases and J 8 bases; bases outside gene matches: 15. The CDR3 has 17 residues. DNA for the CDR3: TGTGCCAGCAGTTTAGGTTTTGGGGCGGGAGTTATAGATGAGCAGTTCTTC. Translating gives CASSLGFGAGVIDEQFF.

The chain is built from TRBV7-2 and TRBJ1-5, with unresolved D. V dropped 3 bases and J dropped 8 bases, with 11 bases sitting between them. In germline, CDR1 is SGHTA, CDR2 FQGNSA. This CDR3 comprises 13 residues. CDR3 in amino acids: CASSFRGPEPQHF. The CDR3 DNA reads TGTGCCAGCAGCTTTCGCGGGCCGGAGCCCCAGCATTTT.

This chain uses TRBV30 with TRBJ1-5, with D maybe TRBD1 (6 bases). Germline CDR1 is GTSNPN and CDR2 is SVGIG (reference sequence). V lost 2 bases and J lost 7, with 18 bases in between. This CDR3 is built from 15 residues. Written as DNA, the CDR3 is TGTGCCTGGAGTTACATCAACCAGGGGCGACAGCCCCAGCATTTT. This codes for CAWSYINQGRQPQHF.

This clone has a handful of counts. The V and J genes are TRBV6-5 and TRBJ1-3; D call uncertain. Trimming shortened V by 5 bases and J by 1 base, and 12 bases separated the two germline ends. This CDR3 comprises 15 residues. The germline CDR1 and CDR2 sequences are MNHEY and SVGAGI. The CDR3 reads CASSASLTSGNTIYF. The DNA of the CDR3 is TGTGCCAGCAGTGCTTCTCTTACATCTGGAAACACCATATATTTT.